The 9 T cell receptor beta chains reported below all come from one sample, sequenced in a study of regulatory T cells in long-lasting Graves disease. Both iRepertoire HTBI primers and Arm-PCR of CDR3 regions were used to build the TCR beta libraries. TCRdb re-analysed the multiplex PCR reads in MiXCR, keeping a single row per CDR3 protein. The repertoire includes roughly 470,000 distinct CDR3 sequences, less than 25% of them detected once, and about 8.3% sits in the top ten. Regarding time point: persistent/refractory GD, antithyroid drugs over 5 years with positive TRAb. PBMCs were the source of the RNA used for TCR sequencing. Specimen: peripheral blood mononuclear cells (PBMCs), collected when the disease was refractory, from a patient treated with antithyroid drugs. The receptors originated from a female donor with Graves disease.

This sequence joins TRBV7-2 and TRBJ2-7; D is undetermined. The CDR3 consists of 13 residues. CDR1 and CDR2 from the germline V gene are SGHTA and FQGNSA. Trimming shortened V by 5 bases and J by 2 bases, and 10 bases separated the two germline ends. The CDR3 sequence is CASSQKRTYEQYF. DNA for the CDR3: TGTGCCAGCAGCCAAAAAAGGACCTACGAGCAGTACTTC.

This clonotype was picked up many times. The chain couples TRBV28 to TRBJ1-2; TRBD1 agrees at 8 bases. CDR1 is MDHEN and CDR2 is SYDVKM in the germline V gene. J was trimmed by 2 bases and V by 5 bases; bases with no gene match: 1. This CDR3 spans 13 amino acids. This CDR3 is CASSHRGNYGYTF. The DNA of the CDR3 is TGTGCCAGCAGTCACAGGGGGAACTATGGCTACACCTTC.

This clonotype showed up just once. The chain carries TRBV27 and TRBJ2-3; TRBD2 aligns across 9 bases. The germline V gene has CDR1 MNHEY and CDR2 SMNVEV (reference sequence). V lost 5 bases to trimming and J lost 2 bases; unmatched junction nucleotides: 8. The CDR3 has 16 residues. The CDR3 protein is CASSPLGGRDTDTQYF. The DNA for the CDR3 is TGTGCCAGCAGTCCCCTAGGCGGGAGGGACACAGATACGCAGTATTTT.

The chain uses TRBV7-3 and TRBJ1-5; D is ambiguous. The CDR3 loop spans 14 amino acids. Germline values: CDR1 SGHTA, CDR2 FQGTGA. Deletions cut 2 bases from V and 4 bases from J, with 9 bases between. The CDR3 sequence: CASSLQSPNQPQHF. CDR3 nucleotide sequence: TGTGCCAGCAGCTTACAAAGCCCGAATCAGCCCCAGCATTTT.

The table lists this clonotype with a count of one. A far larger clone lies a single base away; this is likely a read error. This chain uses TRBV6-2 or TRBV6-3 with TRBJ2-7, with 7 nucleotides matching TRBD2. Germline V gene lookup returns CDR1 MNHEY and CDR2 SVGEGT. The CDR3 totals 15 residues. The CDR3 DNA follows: TGTGCCAGCAGTGATCCGCGGGAGTCGTCCTACGAGCAGCACTTC. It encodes CASSDPRESSYEQHF.

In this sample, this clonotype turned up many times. The CDR3 sequence: CASSPGSNYGYTF. The DNA of the CDR3 is TGTGCCAGCAGTCCAGGATCTAACTATGGCTACACCTTC. The V gene is TRBV6-1, the J gene TRBJ1-2; D ambiguous. CDR3 length: 13 amino acids. V lost 5 bases to trimming and J lost 0 bases, with 7 bases between them. Germline V CDR1 and CDR2: MNHNS, SASEGT.

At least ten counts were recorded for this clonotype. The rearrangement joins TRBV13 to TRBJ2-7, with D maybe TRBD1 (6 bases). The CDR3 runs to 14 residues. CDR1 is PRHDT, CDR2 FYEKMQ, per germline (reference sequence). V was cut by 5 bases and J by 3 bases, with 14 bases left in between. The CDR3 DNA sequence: TGTGCCAGCAGCCGAGGAGGACAGCGCTACGAGCAGTACTTC. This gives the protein CASSRGGQRYEQYF. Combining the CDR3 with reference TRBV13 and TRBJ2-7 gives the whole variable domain AAGVIQSPRHLIKEKRETATLKCYPIPRHDTVYWYQQGPGQDPQFLISFYEKMQSDKGSIPDRFSAQQFSDYHSELNMSSLELGDSALYFCASSRGGQRYEQYFGPGTRLTVT.

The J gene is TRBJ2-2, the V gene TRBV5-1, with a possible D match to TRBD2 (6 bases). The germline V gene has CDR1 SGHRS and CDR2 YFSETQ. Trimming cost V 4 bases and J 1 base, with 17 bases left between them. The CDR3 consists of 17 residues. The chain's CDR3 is CASSRGERAWNTGELFF. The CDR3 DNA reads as TGCGCCAGCAGCCGCGGGGAGAGGGCCTGGAACACCGGGGAGCTGTTTTTT. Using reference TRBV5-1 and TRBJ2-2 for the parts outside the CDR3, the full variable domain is KAGVTQTPRYLIKTRGQQVTLSCSPISGHRSVSWYQQTPGQGLQFLFEYFSETQRNKGNFPGRFSGRQFSNSRSEMNVSTLELGDSALYLCASSRGERAWNTGELFFGEGSRLTVL.

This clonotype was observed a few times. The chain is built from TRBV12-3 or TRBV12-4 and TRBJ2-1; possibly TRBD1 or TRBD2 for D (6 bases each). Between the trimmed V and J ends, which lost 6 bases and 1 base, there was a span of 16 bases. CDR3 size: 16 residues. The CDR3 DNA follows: TGTGCCAGCAGAGGAAGGGGGGATATATCCTACAATGAGCAGTTCTTC. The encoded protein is CASRGRGDISYNEQFF.